The clone carrying this TCR beta chain appeared a single time. Some clones are missing from TCRdb's copy, which holds only in-frame ones; the method was immunoSEQ multiplex PCR. The sample carries around 60,000 clones, 90% to 95% recorded once. This entry belongs to a study of T cell changes during pregnancy in multiple sclerosis. The germline V gene encodes CDR1 SGHDT and CDR2 YYEEEE. The germline V and J ends were trimmed by 6 bases and 6 bases, with 16 bases remaining between them. The CDR3 has 15 amino acids. The genes are TRBV5-6 and TRBJ1-6, with D possibly matching TRBD1 (6 bases). Sequences were derived from CD4+ T cells from peripheral blood mononuclear cells, sampled before pregnancy. The sequence derives from a female donor with multiple sclerosis, enrolled in a pregnancy study. CDR3 amino acids: CASTPARGGNSPLHF. DNA of the CDR3: TGTGCCAGCACTCCGGCGAGGGGGGGTAATTCACCCCTCCACTTT.